This entry lists 31 T cell receptor beta chains sequenced from one sample in a study of blood T cell repertoires in COVID-19. TCRdb's copy holds only in-frame clones and misses some; the assay was immunoSEQ multiplex PCR. The sample contains about 99,000 clones, roughly 87% of which appear only once. Sequencing was performed on peripheral blood. These receptors originate from a human donor in a cohort sampled during active COVID-19.

The chain has TRBV4-1 and TRBJ1-1; D might be TRBD1 (5 bases). V was cut by 5 bases and J by 0 bases, with 10 bases left in between. The CDR3 has 14 amino acids. Germline V gene sequence: CDR1 MGHRA, CDR2 YSYEKL. The CDR3 is CASSTTGMNTEAFF. In nucleotides, the CDR3 is TGCGCCAGCAGCACTACAGGCATGAACACTGAAGCTTTCTTT.

This chain links TRBV14 with TRBJ1-1; possibly TRBD1 for D (5 bases). Germline V lookup: CDR1 SGHDN, CDR2 FVKESK. V lost 2 bases and J 3 bases, leaving 10 bases between the germline ends. This CDR3 comprises 14 residues. CDR3: CASSQNKGDTEAFF. For the CDR3, the DNA is TGTGCCAGCAGCCAAAACAAAGGGGACACTGAAGCTTTCTTT. The complete variable domain, with remaining parts taken from reference TRBV14 and TRBJ1-1, reads EAGVTQFPSHSVIEKGQTVTLRCDPISGHDNLYWYRRVMGKEIKFLLHFVKESKQDESGMPNNRFLAERTGGTYSTLKVQPAELEDSGVYFCASSQNKGDTEAFFGQGTRLTVV.

The chain is built from TRBV18 and TRBJ1-4, with D perhaps TRBD1 (6 bases). Deletions cut 2 bases from V and 7 bases from J, with 11 bases between. There are 14 residues in the CDR3. Germline CDR1 is KGHSH and CDR2 is LQKENI. The chain's CDR3 is CASSPSGAPEKLFF. DNA for the CDR3: TGTGCCAGCTCACCATCAGGGGCTCCTGAAAAACTGTTTTTT.

The chain couples TRBV15 to TRBJ2-7; TRBD2 agrees at 11 bases. With 2 bases clipped from V and 8 bases from J, the junction kept 11 bases outside the gene matches. The V gene's germline CDR1 is LNHNV and CDR2 YYDKDF (reference sequence). This CDR3 comprises 16 residues. CDR3: CATSRNLAGGQRKQYF. CDR3 nucleotide sequence: TGTGCCACCAGCAGAAATCTAGCGGGAGGCCAGAGGAAGCAGTACTTC.

The chain links TRBV18 to TRBJ1-6; tentatively, D is TRBD1 (5 bases). Germline V gene lookup returns CDR1 KGHSH and CDR2 LQKENI. V was shortened by 2 bases and J by 7 bases, with 9 bases between the two germline ends. CDR3 size: 14 residues. CDR3: CASSPTTENSPLHF. The CDR3 bases are TGTGCCAGCTCACCAACGACAGAAAATTCACCCCTCCACTTT.

This sequence joins TRBV5-4 and TRBJ2-1, with TRBD2 matching 8 bases. The CDR3 totals 14 residues. The trim removed 4 bases at V and 8 bases at J, leaving 8 bases unmatched. Looked up from germline, CDR1 is SGHNT and CDR2 is YYREEE (reference sequence). Here the CDR3 reads CASSPEREKHEQFF. CDR3 DNA sequence: TGTGCCAGCAGCCCGGAGCGGGAGAAACATGAGCAGTTCTTC.

The V call is TRBV3-1 (or the pseudogene TRBV3-2), the J call TRBJ2-5; 8 nucleotides line up with TRBD2. CDR3 length equals 15 residues. Germline CDR1 is LGHDT and CDR2 is YNNKEL (reference sequence). V lost 2 bases to trimming and J lost 5 bases; unmatched junction nucleotides: 7. The DNA for the CDR3 is TGTGCCAGCAGCCAATTGTGGGCTAGCGGGGAGACCCAGTACTTC. Its protein is CASSQLWASGETQYF.

CDR3 region: CASSHGLAGDRQETQYF. In DNA form, the CDR3 reads TGTGCCAGCAGCCACGGACTAGCGGGGGACCGCCAAGAGACCCAGTACTTC. The chain joins TRBV7-8 to TRBJ2-5; 13 nucleotides align to TRBD2. The length of the CDR3 is 17 residues. Germline CDR1 is SGHVS and CDR2 is FQNEAQ. Unmatched junction bases numbered 7, after V lost 5 bases and J lost 1 base.

The chain carries TRBV28 and TRBJ1-5, with 8 bases that match TRBD1. Germline V gene sequence: CDR1 MDHEN, CDR2 SYDVKM. Trimming at V came to 5 bases and at J to 7 bases, leaving 7 bases not matched to a gene. This CDR3 spans 14 amino acids. DNA for the CDR3: TGTGCCAGCAGTGTCGACAGGGGATGGCAGCCCCAGCATTTT. Amino acids: CASSVDRGWQPQHF.

This clone was detected only a few times. The chain carries TRBV2 and TRBJ1-6; 7 bases fit TRBD1. J gave up 5 bases and V 6 bases, and 7 bases lay outside the gene matches. Germline CDR1 reads SNHLY; CDR2 reads FYNNEI. This CDR3 is 15 amino acids long. Written as DNA, the CDR3 is TGTGCCAGCAGCCCCCAGGGACAGAATAATTCACCCCTCCACTTT. Translation: CASSPQGQNNSPLHF.

The V and J genes are TRBV11-3 and TRBJ2-7; 7 bases map to TRBD2. J lost 1 base, V lost 6 bases, and 6 bases had no gene match. The germline V gene encodes CDR1 SGHNT and CDR2 YENEEA. The CDR3 extends over 14 amino acids. The DNA of the CDR3 is TGTGCCAGCAGTCCGGGACTAAGTTCCTACGAGCAGTACTTC. This codes for CASSPGLSSYEQYF.

This rearrangement joins TRBV5-1 to TRBJ2-3; possible D gene TRBD2, 5 bases. There are 14 residues in the CDR3. CDR1 SGHRS and CDR2 YFSETQ come from the germline V gene. With 2 bases removed from V and 6 bases from J, the gap between germline ends came to 13 bases. CDR3: CASSFDGVVDTQYF. The CDR3 DNA follows: TGCGCCAGCAGCTTCGACGGGGTTGTTGATACGCAGTATTTT.

The CDR3 loop reads CASSQATGGLEKLFF. The CDR3 DNA sequence: TGTGCCAGCAGCCAAGCGACAGGGGGCCTCGAAAAACTGTTTTTT. The V gene is TRBV3-1 (or the pseudogene TRBV3-2), the J gene TRBJ1-4; the match to TRBD1 covers 10 bases. The V and J ends lost 1 base and 8 bases, in that order; junction bases with no gene match: 4. Germline CDR1 reads LGHDT; CDR2 reads YNNKEL (reference sequence). The CDR3 runs to 15 residues.

The chain carries TRBV11-1 and TRBJ2-7; no reliable D call. CDR3 size: 14 residues. V was cut by 1 base and J by 0 bases, with 7 bases left in between. Per germline, CDR1 SGHAT and CDR2 FQDESV (reference sequence). CDR3 DNA: TGTGCCAGCAGCTTAGACATTGGCTCCTACGAGCAGTACTTC. Translated, it gives CASSLDIGSYEQYF.

This clone showed up just once. The chain carries TRBV9 and TRBJ2-5; no clear D gene. Germline CDR1 is SGDLS and CDR2 is YYNGEE. The CDR3 runs to 16 residues. The V end was cut by 3 bases, the J end by 3 bases, with 18 bases between. CDR3 DNA: TGTGCCAGCAGCGCCCACGGAAATCCCGGAGAAGAGACCCAGTACTTC. As protein: CASSAHGNPGEETQYF.

The CDR3 region has the DNA TGCAGCGTTGAAGATCCGGAGGGATGGCCCCGACCCGGGGAGCTGTTTTTT. This encodes CSVEDPEGWPRPGELFF. The rearrangement joins TRBV29-1 to TRBJ2-2, with D maybe TRBD2 (6 bases). The CDR3 runs to 17 residues. Trimming left V 0 bases short and J 6 bases short, with 20 bases between. The V gene's germline CDR1 is SQVTM and CDR2 ANQGSEA.

The rearrangement links TRBV27 to TRBJ2-7; 9 positions agree with TRBD1. CDR1 MNHEY and CDR2 SMNVEV come from the germline V gene (reference sequence). With V trimmed by 8 bases and J by 8 bases, 7 bases remained unmatched. This CDR3 comprises 12 residues. The CDR3 reads CASAGTGQKQYF. The CDR3 coding sequence is TGTGCCAGCGCAGGGACAGGGCAGAAGCAGTACTTC.

This clone was picked up one time. This chain links TRBV5-1 with TRBJ2-1; 7 bases are a match to TRBD1. Germline assignment: CDR1 SGHRS and CDR2 YFSETQ. The CDR3 sequence is 15 residues long. V gave up 2 bases and J gave up 8 bases; unmatched junction bases: 10. CDR3 sequence: CASSFRDSKRDEQFF. The CDR3 DNA is TGCGCCAGCAGCTTCCGGGACAGTAAAAGGGATGAGCAGTTCTTC.

This clone was detected only a few times. In DNA form, the CDR3 reads TGTGCCAGCTCTAGCGGGAGTGAGTTAGATACGCAGTATTTT. The encoded protein is CASSSGSELDTQYF. The chain combines TRBV6-5 with TRBJ2-3, with 10 bases identical to TRBD2. Trimming removed 8 bases from V and 5 bases from J; junction bases left unmatched: 7. This CDR3 has 14 amino acids. Per germline, CDR1 MNHEY and CDR2 SVGAGI.

The chain recombines TRBV5-1 with TRBJ2-7; D possibly corresponds to TRBD2 (6 bases). The V gene lost 0 bases and the J gene lost 3 bases, with 13 bases spanning the gap. Per germline, CDR1 SGHRS and CDR2 YFSETQ. The CDR3 spans 15 residues. CDR3 nucleotides: TGCGCCAGCAGCTTGGGCAGGGAGGTTCGCTACGAGCAGTACTTC. It translates to CASSLGREVRYEQYF. The full variable domain, rest sourced from reference TRBV5-1 and TRBJ2-7, is KAGVTQTPRYLIKTRGQQVTLSCSPISGHRSVSWYQQTPGQGLQFLFEYFSETQRNKGNFPGRFSGRQFSNSRSEMNVSTLELGDSALYLCASSLGREVRYEQYFGPGTRLTVT.

The J gene is TRBJ2-1, the V gene TRBV28; 7 bases match TRBD2. This CDR3 is built from 15 residues. With V trimmed by 6 bases and J by 0 bases, 5 bases remained unmatched. Germline loops: CDR1 MDHEN, CDR2 SYDVKM. The CDR3 DNA follows: TGTGCCAGCAGAGACGGGGGGAGCTCCTACAATGAGCAGTTCTTC. It codes for CASRDGGSSYNEQFF. Filled out from reference TRBV28 and TRBJ2-1, the complete variable domain reads DVKVTQSSRYLVKRTGEKVFLECVQDMDHENMFWYRQDPGLGLRLIYFSYDVKMKEKGDIPEGYSVSREKKERFSLILESASTNQTSMYLCASRDGGSSYNEQFFGPGTRLTVL.

The J gene is TRBJ2-4, the V gene TRBV1; the table's D gene call, TRBD2, was not cross checked with the DNA. TRBV1 is termed a pseudogene. CDR3 length: 17 residues. The CDR3 loop reads CTSSLIRSGRGKNIQYF. As DNA, the CDR3 is TGCACCAGCAGCCTTATCCGTAGTGGGAGGGGGAAAAACATTCAGTACTTC.

A single count supports this clone. This sequence joins TRBV13 and TRBJ1-1; D ambiguous. Trimming removed 7 bases from V and 3 bases from J, with 15 bases in between. CDR3 length: 14 amino acids. In germline, CDR1 is PRHDT, CDR2 FYEKMQ (reference sequence). The CDR3 DNA reads TGTGCCAGCAACCTCGGGATGGGAGACACTGAAGCTTTCTTT. Its translation is CASNLGMGDTEAFF.

V usage is TRBV5-1 and J usage is TRBJ2-2; 9 bases fit TRBD1. The J segment lost 4 bases and the V segment lost 4 bases, leaving 5 bases of the junction unmatched. The CDR3 is 15 residues long. From germline, CDR1 is SGHRS and CDR2 YFSETQ. The chain's CDR3 is CASSHGTGSTGELFF. CDR3 DNA: TGCGCCAGCAGCCACGGGACAGGGAGCACCGGGGAGCTGTTTTTT.

This clone was found a few times. The V and J genes are TRBV12-3 or TRBV12-4 and TRBJ2-7, with a possible D match to TRBD1 (6 bases). The CDR3 runs to 13 residues. With 5 bases removed from V and 3 bases from J, the gap between germline ends came to 11 bases. CDR3 amino acids: CASSPMDSYEQYF. The CDR3 nucleotides read TGTGCCAGCAGTCCCATGGACAGCTACGAGCAGTACTTC.

V is TRBV6-7 and J is TRBJ1-4; D might be TRBD1 (6 bases). TRBV6-7 belongs to the ORF category, with a function that is uncertain. V was trimmed by 2 bases and J by 0 bases, leaving 13 bases between them. This CDR3 spans 17 amino acids. Here the CDR3 reads CASSYTWTVATNEKLFF. The CDR3 DNA sequence: TGTGCCAGCAGTTACACTTGGACAGTTGCAACTAATGAAAAACTGTTTTTT.

The rearrangement uses TRBV27 and TRBJ2-3; weak D call: TRBD1 (5 bases). Between the trimmed V and J ends, which lost 4 bases and 4 bases, there was a span of 18 bases. The CDR3 sequence is 16 residues long. Germline CDR1 and CDR2: MNHEY and SMNVEV (reference sequence). The CDR3 coding sequence is TGTGCCAGCAGTTGGCAGGCCTTAGGGGCACCAGATACGCAGTATTTT. Protein product: CASSWQALGAPDTQYF.

V usage is TRBV21-1 and J usage is TRBJ1-6. TRBV21-1 constitutes a pseudogene. This CDR3 comprises 23 residues. The chain's CDR3 is CASSSQSHREGQLHTGYNSPLHF. The CDR3 DNA follows: TGTGCCAGCAGCTCCCAAAGTCATCGGGAGGGACAGCTCCACACGGGTTATAATTCACCCCTCCACTTT.

The V and J genes are TRBV29-1 and TRBJ1-1; no reliable D call. The CDR3 consists of 14 residues. Germline values: CDR1 SQVTM, CDR2 ANQGSEA. The V end was cut by 3 bases, the J end by 1 base, with 12 bases between. CDR3 loop: CSVDDFGRNTEAFF. The CDR3 coding sequence is TGCAGCGTTGACGACTTCGGCAGGAACACTGAAGCTTTCTTT. Supplemented by reference TRBV29-1 and TRBJ1-1, the full variable domain reads SAVISQKPSRDICQRGTSLTIQCQVDSQVTMMFWYRQQPGQSLTLIATANQGSEATYESGFVIDKFPISRPNLTFSTLTVSNMSPEDSSIYLCSVDDFGRNTEAFFGQGTRLTVV.

The chain joins TRBV28 to TRBJ1-5, with 7 bases fitting TRBD1. Germline CDR1 and CDR2: MDHEN and SYDVKM. The CDR3 runs 14 residues. V dropped 4 bases and J dropped 3; count of bases not matched to a gene: 3. CDR3 loop: CASSWGQPNQPQHF. CDR3 sequence (DNA): TGTGCCAGCAGTTGGGGACAGCCCAATCAGCCCCAGCATTTT.

This sequence joins TRBV3-1 (or the pseudogene TRBV3-2) and TRBJ1-6; no reliable D call. V lost 4 bases and J lost 0, with 16 bases in between. Per the germline V gene, CDR1 is LGHDT and CDR2 is YNNKEL (reference sequence). The CDR3 is 18 residues long. In DNA, the CDR3 is TGTGCCAGCAGCCCTTTCTCCGGGGAAAGCTCCTATAATTCACCCCTCCACTTT. It encodes CASSPFSGESSYNSPLHF.